Detailed here is one T cell receptor beta chain. Its specificity is not known. The sample belongs to a study of graft-versus-host responses after intestinal transplantation. Study at large: Recipients got multivisceral, liver-intestinal, or isolated intestinal transplants. Anti-thymocyte globulin induction was given to all recipients, followed by tacrolimus and steroids for around three years. Findings of the study overall: GvH clones turned up in recipient marrow; some had shown up first in ileum or blood. Early post-transplant declines in HvG were associated with peak levels of circulating GvH clones.

Profiled with immunoSEQ multiplex PCR; TCRdb holds only in-frame clones, not every one. This sample carries 40,000 or so clones, around nine tenths of them seen once, and the ten largest clones take around 6.9%. The J segment lost 5 bases and the V segment lost 3 bases, leaving 8 bases of the junction unmatched. The CDR3 has 14 residues. Germline CDR1 and CDR2: SGHRS and YFSETQ. The TCR sequence derives from a human patient who received an intestinal transplant, so some T cells may come from the graft donor. The V gene is TRBV5-1, the J gene TRBJ2-7, with 7 positions matching TRBD1. The source was PBMCs, collected about 270 days after transplant. CDR3 in DNA: TGCGCCAGCAGCTCCGAGACAGGGACGGACGAGCAGTACTTC. This sequence encodes CASSSETGTDEQYF. The variable domain in full, with the rest retrieved from reference TRBV5-1 and TRBJ2-7, is KAGVTQTPRYLIKTRGQQVTLSCSPISGHRSVSWYQQTPGQGLQFLFEYFSETQRNKGNFPGRFSGRQFSNSRSEMNVSTLELGDSALYLCASSSETGTDEQYFGPGTRLTVT.